Reported below is one TCR beta chain. The data stem from a study of blood T cell repertoires in COVID-19. This table comes from immunoSEQ multiplex PCR, and its TCRdb copy is limited to in-frame clones, with some not included. This table holds 250,000 to 300,000 clones, 91% found once. This CDR3 comprises 14 residues. The germline gives CDR1 SGHRS, CDR2 YFSETQ. V was trimmed by 0 bases and J by 8 bases, leaving 14 bases between them. V gene TRBV5-1 combines with J gene TRBJ2-5; tentative D call: TRBD2 (7 bases). The sequenced sample was peripheral blood. The sequence was obtained from a woman aged 25 to 45 with COVID-19, enrolled during active disease. Here the CDR3 DNA reads TGCGCCAGCAGCTTGGAAGGGGGAGGGCGAACCCAGTACTTC. Translated, it gives CASSLEGGGRTQYF. The variable domain in full, with the rest retrieved from reference TRBV5-1 and TRBJ2-5, is KAGVTQTPRYLIKTRGQQVTLSCSPISGHRSVSWYQQTPGQGLQFLFEYFSETQRNKGNFPGRFSGRQFSNSRSEMNVSTLELGDSALYLCASSLEGGGRTQYFGPGTRLLVL.